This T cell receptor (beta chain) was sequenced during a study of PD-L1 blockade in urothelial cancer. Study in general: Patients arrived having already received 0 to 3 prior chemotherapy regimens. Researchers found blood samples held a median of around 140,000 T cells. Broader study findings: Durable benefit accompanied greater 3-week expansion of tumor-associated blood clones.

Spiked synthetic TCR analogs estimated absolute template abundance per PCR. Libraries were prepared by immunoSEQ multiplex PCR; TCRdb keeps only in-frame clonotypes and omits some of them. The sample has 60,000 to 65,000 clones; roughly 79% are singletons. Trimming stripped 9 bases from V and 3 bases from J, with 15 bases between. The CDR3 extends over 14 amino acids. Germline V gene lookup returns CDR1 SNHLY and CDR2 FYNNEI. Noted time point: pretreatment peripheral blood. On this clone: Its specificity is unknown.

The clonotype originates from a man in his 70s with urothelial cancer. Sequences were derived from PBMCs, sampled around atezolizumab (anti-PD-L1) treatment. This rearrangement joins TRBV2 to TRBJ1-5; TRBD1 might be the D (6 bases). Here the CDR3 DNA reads TGTGCCAGTAACCCAGCAGGGGACAATCAGCCCCAGCATTTT. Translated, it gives CASNPAGDNQPQHF.